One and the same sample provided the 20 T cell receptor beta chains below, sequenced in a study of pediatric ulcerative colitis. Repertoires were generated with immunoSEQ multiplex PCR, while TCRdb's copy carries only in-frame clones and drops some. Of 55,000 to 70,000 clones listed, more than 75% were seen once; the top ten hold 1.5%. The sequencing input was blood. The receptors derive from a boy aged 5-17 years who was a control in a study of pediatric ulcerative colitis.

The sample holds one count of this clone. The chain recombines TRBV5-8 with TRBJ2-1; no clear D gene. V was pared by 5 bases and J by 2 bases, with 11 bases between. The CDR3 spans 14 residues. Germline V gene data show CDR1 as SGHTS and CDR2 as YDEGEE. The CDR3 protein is CASRLLAPYNEQFF. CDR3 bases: TGTGCCAGCAGACTATTAGCACCCTACAATGAGCAGTTCTTC.

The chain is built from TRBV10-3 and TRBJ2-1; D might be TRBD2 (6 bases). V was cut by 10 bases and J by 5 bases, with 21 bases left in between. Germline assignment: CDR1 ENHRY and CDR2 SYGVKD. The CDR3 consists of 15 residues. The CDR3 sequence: CATTPVAVEDNEQFF. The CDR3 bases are TGTGCCACGACGCCGGTAGCGGTCGAAGACAATGAGCAGTTCTTC.

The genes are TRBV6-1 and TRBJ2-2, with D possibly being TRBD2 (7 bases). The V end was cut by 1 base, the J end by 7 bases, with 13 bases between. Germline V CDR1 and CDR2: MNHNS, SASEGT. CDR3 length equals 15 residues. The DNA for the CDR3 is TGTGCCAGCAGTGAAGTTTGGGGGGGCTTCGGGGAGCTGTTTTTT. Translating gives CASSEVWGGFGELFF.

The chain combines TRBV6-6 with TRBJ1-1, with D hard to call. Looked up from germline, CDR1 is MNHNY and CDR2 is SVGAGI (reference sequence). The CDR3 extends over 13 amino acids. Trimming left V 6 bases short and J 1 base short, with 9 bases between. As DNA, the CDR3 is TGTGCCAGCAGGTGGGGTGAGAACACTGAAGCTTTCTTT. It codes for CASRWGENTEAFF.

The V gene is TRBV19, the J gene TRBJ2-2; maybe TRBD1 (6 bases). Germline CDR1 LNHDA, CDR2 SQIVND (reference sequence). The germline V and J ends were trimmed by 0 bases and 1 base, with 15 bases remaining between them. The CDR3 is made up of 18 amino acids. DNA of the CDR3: TGTGCCAGTAGTATAGACCCGGTAGCAGGGGAGAACACCGGGGAGCTGTTTTTT. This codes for CASSIDPVAGENTGELFF.

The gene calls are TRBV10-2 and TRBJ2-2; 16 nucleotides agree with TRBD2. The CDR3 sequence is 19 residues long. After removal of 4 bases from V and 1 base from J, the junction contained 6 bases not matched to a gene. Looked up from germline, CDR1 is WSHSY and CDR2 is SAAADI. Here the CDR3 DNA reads TGCGCCAGCAGTGCCACGGGACTAGCGGGGGGGATGAACACCGGGGAGCTGTTTTTT. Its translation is CASSATGLAGGMNTGELFF.

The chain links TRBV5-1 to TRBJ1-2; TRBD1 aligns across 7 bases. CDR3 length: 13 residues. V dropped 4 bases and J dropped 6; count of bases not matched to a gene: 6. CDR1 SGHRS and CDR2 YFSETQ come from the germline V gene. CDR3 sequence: CASSPTGVDGYTF. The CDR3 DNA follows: TGCGCCAGCAGCCCAACAGGGGTGGATGGCTACACCTTC.

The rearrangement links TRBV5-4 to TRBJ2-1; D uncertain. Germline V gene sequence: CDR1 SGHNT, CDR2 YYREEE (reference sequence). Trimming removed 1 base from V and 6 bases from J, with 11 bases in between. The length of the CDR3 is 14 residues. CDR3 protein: CASSLPGTGNEQFF. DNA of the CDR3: TGTGCCAGCAGCTTGCCAGGAACGGGCAATGAGCAGTTCTTC. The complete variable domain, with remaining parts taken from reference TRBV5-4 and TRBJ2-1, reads ETGVTQSPTHLIKTRGQQVTLRCSSQSGHNTVSWYQQALGQGPQFIFQYYREEENGRGNFPPRFSGLQFPNYSSELNVNALELDDSALYLCASSLPGTGNEQFFGPGTRLTVL.

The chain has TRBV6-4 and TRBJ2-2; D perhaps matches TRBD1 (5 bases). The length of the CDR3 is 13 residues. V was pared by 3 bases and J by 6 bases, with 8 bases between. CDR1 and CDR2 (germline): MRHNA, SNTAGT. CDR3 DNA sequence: TGTGCCAGCAGTGAAGGGGTCCCCGGGGAGCTGTTTTTT. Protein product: CASSEGVPGELFF.

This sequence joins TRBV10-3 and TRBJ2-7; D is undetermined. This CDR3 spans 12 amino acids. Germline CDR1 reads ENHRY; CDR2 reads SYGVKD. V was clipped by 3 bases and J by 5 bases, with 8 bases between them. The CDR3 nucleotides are TGTGCCATCAGTGAAAGTTCGGACGAGCAGTACTTC. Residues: CAISESSDEQYF.

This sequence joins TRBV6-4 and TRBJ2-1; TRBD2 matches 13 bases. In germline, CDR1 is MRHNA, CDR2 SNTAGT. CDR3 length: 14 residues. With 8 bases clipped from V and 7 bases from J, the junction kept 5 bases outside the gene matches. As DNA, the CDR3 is TGTGCCAGCGCCGGGACTAGCGGGGCGAATGAGCAGTTCTTC. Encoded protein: CASAGTSGANEQFF.

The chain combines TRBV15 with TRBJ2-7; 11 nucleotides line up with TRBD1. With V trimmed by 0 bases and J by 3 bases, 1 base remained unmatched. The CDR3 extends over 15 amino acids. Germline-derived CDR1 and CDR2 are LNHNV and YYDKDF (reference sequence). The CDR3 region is CATSREGTGGYEQYF. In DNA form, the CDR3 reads TGTGCCACCAGCAGAGAGGGGACAGGGGGCTACGAGCAGTACTTC.

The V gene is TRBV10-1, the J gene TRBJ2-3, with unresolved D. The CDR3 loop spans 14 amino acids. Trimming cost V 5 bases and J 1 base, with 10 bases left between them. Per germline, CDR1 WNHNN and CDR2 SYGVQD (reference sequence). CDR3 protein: CASSNPLGTDTQYF. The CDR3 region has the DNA TGCGCCAGCAGTAACCCCCTTGGCACAGATACGCAGTATTTT.

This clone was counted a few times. CDR3 in DNA: TGTGCCAGCAGTGCAACCGGGACGGAGGACTATGGCTACACCTTC. This codes for CASSATGTEDYGYTF. This chain joins TRBV6-1 and TRBJ1-2; D is perhaps TRBD1 (5 bases). CDR3 length equals 15 residues. Germline V gene sequence: CDR1 MNHNS, CDR2 SASEGT. Trimming stripped 4 bases from V and 3 bases from J, with 15 bases between.

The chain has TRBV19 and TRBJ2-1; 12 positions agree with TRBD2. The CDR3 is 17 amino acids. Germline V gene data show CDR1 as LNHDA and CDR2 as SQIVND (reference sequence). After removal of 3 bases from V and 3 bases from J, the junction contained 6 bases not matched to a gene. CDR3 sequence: CASSILTSGSVYNEQFF. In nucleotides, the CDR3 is TGTGCCAGTAGTATCCTGACTAGCGGGAGTGTCTACAATGAGCAGTTCTTC.

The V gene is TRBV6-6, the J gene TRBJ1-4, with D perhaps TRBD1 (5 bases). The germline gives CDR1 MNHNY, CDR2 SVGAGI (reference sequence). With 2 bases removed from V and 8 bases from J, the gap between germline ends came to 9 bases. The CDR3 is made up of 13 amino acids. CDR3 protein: CASSYRRGEKLFF. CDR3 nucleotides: TGTGCCAGCAGTTACCGGCGGGGGGAAAAACTGTTTTTT.

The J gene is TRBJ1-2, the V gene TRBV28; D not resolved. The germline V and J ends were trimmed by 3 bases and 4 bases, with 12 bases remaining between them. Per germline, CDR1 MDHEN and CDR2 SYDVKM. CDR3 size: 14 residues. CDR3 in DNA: TGTGCCAGCAGTTTTCCCCGGGTAGGCTATGGCTACACCTTC. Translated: CASSFPRVGYGYTF.

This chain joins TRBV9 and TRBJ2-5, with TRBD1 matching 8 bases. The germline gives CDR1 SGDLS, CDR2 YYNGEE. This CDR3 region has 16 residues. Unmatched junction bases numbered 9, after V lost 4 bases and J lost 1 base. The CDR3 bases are TGTGCCAGCAGCTTAACCGGGACAGGAGCCCAAGAGACCCAGTACTTC. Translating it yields CASSLTGTGAQETQYF.

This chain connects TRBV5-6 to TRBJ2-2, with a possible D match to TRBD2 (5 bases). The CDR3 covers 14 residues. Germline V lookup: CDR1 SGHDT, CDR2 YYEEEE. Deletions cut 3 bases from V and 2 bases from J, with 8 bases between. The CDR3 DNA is TGTGCCAGCAGCTCCGGGGTAAACACCGGGGAGCTGTTTTTT. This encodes CASSSGVNTGELFF.

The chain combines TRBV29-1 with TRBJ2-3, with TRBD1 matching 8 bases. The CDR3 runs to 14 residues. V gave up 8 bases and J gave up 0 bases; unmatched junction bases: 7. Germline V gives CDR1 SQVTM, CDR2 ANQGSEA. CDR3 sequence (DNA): TGCAGCACCCGGCAGGGGGCAAGCACAGATACGCAGTATTTT. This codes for CSTRQGASTDTQYF.